The TCR beta chain under discussion was sequenced for a study of blood T cell repertoires in COVID-19. Germline assignment: CDR1 LNHDA and CDR2 SQIVND (reference sequence). The CDR3 totals 15 residues. Trimming at V came to 5 bases and at J to 8 bases, leaving 14 bases not matched to a gene. Authors' processing steps: Amplification of reference gene primers provided the estimated nucleated cell counts. The data were produced by immunoSEQ multiplex PCR, yet TCRdb's version contains in-frame clones alone and is incomplete. The DNA gave D and trimming, while V, J and clone size come from that table. The sample shows about 200,000 clones, about 86% of them seen only once.

The chain couples TRBV19 to TRBJ1-2; 7 bases are a match to TRBD1. The sample comprised PBMCs or T cells enriched from blood (not recorded which). The sequence derives from a woman aged 40-49 years in a cohort exposed to, infected with or recovered from COVID-19 (not recorded which). The CDR3 sequence: CASSFSLQGIDGYTF. DNA of the CDR3: TGTGCCAGTAGTTTTTCTCTACAGGGGATCGACGGCTACACCTTC.